A single sample is the source of the 21 T cell receptor beta chains below, sequenced in a study of blood T cell repertoires in COVID-19. Generated by immunoSEQ multiplex PCR, the TCRdb table keeps only in-frame clones and is missing some. The sample includes tens of thousands of clones, just over 85% of them seen just once. The sequencing sample was made of peripheral blood. These receptor sequences come from a woman aged 70-85 years with acute or convalescent COVID-19.

The chain has TRBV5-1 and TRBJ2-7; 8 positions agree with TRBD1. The CDR3 spans 15 residues. Germline CDR1 reads SGHRS; CDR2 reads YFSETQ. V shed 0 bases and J 4 bases; nucleotides not matched to a gene: 6. The CDR3 nucleotides read TGCGCCAGCAGCTTGGGCAGGGGGCGCAATTACGAGCAGTACTTC. Protein product: CASSLGRGRNYEQYF.

V and J are TRBV5-4 and TRBJ1-1, with D perhaps matching TRBD1 (5 bases). Between the trimmed V and J ends, which lost 4 bases and 0 bases, there was a span of 7 bases. The CDR3 loop spans 13 amino acids. The V gene's germline CDR1 is SGHNT and CDR2 YYREEE (reference sequence). DNA of the CDR3: TGTGCCAGCAGCACGACAGTGAACACTGAAGCTTTCTTT. It is translated as CASSTTVNTEAFF.

The CDR3 loop is CASSTPPGTGETYEQYF. For the CDR3, the DNA is TGCGCCAGCAGCACACCTCCAGGGACAGGGGAAACCTACGAGCAGTACTTC. The chain recombines TRBV5-1 with TRBJ2-7, with 10 bases fitting TRBD1. The germline gives CDR1 SGHRS, CDR2 YFSETQ. Trimming cost V 4 bases and J 2 bases; bases outside gene matches: 12. This CDR3 region has 17 residues.

The CDR3 nucleotides read TGTGCCAGCAGCCAATTTCCACAGAGCAACTATGGCTACACCTTC. It yields the protein CASSQFPQSNYGYTF. J is TRBJ1-2 and V is TRBV14; D uncertain. V was cut by 2 bases and J by 2 bases, with 12 bases left in between. The CDR3 covers 15 residues. CDR1 is SGHDN, CDR2 FVKESK, per germline.

The CDR3 spells CARRSRRGYYNSPLHF. CDR3 DNA sequence: TGTGCCAGAAGATCCCGCCGGGGATACTATAATTCACCCCTCCACTTT. V is TRBV2 and J is TRBJ1-6, with D unclear. CDR1 is SNHLY and CDR2 is FYNNEI in the germline V gene. The CDR3 totals 16 residues. Between the trimmed V and J ends, which lost 9 bases and 3 bases, there was a span of 18 bases.

The chain combines TRBV4-1 with TRBJ2-3, with D uncertain. Trimming pared 1 base from V and 0 bases from J, leaving 11 bases between. The CDR3 loop spans 16 amino acids. Per germline, CDR1 MGHRA and CDR2 YSYEKL. The CDR3 sequence is CASSQGLVPSTDTQYF. The CDR3 DNA is TGCGCCAGCAGCCAAGGTCTAGTGCCTAGCACAGATACGCAGTATTTT.

The chain uses TRBV28 and TRBJ2-2, with D maybe TRBD2 (5 bases). Trimming left V 10 bases short and J 4 bases short, with 19 bases between. Germline V gives CDR1 MDHEN, CDR2 SYDVKM. The length of the CDR3 is 15 residues. The CDR3 DNA follows: TGTGCCACCATTGCGAGGGTCGTAGTCACCGGGGAGCTGTTTTTT. Protein sequence: CATIARVVVTGELFF.

J is TRBJ1-6 and V is TRBV19; a possible D gene is TRBD1 (6 bases). Trimming took 6 bases from V and 5 from J, leaving 17 bases between them. There are 16 residues in the CDR3. Looked up from germline, CDR1 is LNHDA and CDR2 is SQIVND (reference sequence). This chain's CDR3 is CASRMGARTDNSPLHF. CDR3 coding DNA: TGTGCCAGTAGAATGGGCGCCAGGACAGATAATTCACCCCTCCACTTT.

V gene TRBV5-1 combines with J gene TRBJ2-7; 9 bases line up with TRBD1. The CDR3 has 19 amino acids. V was pared by 0 bases and J by 2 bases, with 15 bases of the junction left unmatched. Looked up from germline, CDR1 is SGHRS and CDR2 is YFSETQ. The CDR3: CASSLGPSGQGNPTYEQYF. The DNA for the CDR3 is TGCGCCAGCAGCTTGGGCCCCTCAGGACAGGGGAATCCTACCTACGAGCAGTACTTC.

The J gene is TRBJ2-1, the V gene TRBV24-1; 14 bases line up with TRBD2. V trimming: 2 bases; J trimming: 6 bases; junction bases outside the gene matches: 2. This CDR3 is 16 amino acids long. Germline V lookup: CDR1 KGHDR, CDR2 SFDVKD. The CDR3 coding sequence is TGTGCCACCAGTGATTCTGGACTAGCGGGAGGCAATGAGCAGTTCTTC. This sequence encodes CATSDSGLAGGNEQFF.

The chain has TRBV6-1 and TRBJ2-7, with TRBD2 matching 13 bases. J gave up 4 bases and V 1 base, and 7 bases lay outside the gene matches. Germline values: CDR1 MNHNS, CDR2 SASEGT. CDR3 length: 17 amino acids. CDR3 protein: CASSEELAGGYGYEQYF. In DNA, the CDR3 is TGTGCCAGCAGTGAAGAACTAGCGGGGGGGTATGGGTACGAGCAGTACTTC.

The chain combines TRBV6-5 with TRBJ2-5; perhaps TRBD2 as D (6 bases). V was shortened by 0 bases and J by 11 bases, with 13 bases between the two germline ends. The CDR3 length is 13 residues. CDR1 and CDR2 from the germline V gene are MNHEY and SVGAGI. For the CDR3, the DNA is TGTGCCAGCAGTTACTCCACCGGGGGTGAACAGTACTTC. This codes for CASSYSTGGEQYF.

This clone was seen more than once but under ten times. This chain's CDR3 is CASSVVRGLGTEAFF. For the CDR3, the DNA is TGTGCCAGCAGTGTGGTGAGGGGGCTTGGCACTGAAGCTTTCTTT. The chain uses TRBV2 and TRBJ1-1, with 7 bases matching TRBD1. Germline lookup yields CDR1 SNHLY and CDR2 FYNNEI. V was pared by 4 bases and J by 4 bases, with 9 bases of the junction left unmatched. The CDR3 extends over 15 amino acids.

This rearrangement joins TRBV30 to TRBJ1-1, with D tentatively TRBD1 (5 bases). Germline assignment: CDR1 GTSNPN and CDR2 SVGIG (reference sequence). V was pared by 4 bases and J by 3 bases, with 12 bases between. CDR3 length: 13 amino acids. In nucleotides, the CDR3 is TGTGCCTGGATGAACAGGAGGGACACTGAAGCTTTCTTT. Protein sequence: CAWMNRRDTEAFF. The entire variable domain, with the rest obtained from reference TRBV30 and TRBJ1-1, is as follows: SQTIHQWPATLVQPVGSPLSLECTVEGTSNPNLYWYRQAAGRGLQLLFYSVGIGQISSEVPQNLSASRPQDRQFILSSKKLLLSDSGFYLCAWMNRRDTEAFFGQGTRLTVV.

The chain employs TRBV24-1 and TRBJ1-2, with 10 bases fitting TRBD1. With 4 bases clipped from V and 3 bases from J, the junction kept 4 bases outside the gene matches. The CDR3 runs to 15 residues. The germline V gene has CDR1 KGHDR and CDR2 SFDVKD. The CDR3 sequence is CATSDPGTGDYGYTF. In DNA, the CDR3 is TGTGCCACCAGTGACCCCGGGACAGGGGACTATGGCTACACCTTC.

This chain connects TRBV14 to TRBJ2-5; possibly TRBD1 for D (5 bases). V gave up 0 bases and J gave up 5 bases, with 28 bases separating them. Germline CDR1 SGHDN, CDR2 FVKESK. This CDR3 comprises 20 residues. In nucleotides, the CDR3 is TGTGCCAGCAGCCAAGATAACAGGCCCGACTTAAAGAAAATTTACGAGACCCAGTACTTC. This gives the protein CASSQDNRPDLKKIYETQYF.

The chain recombines TRBV9 with TRBJ2-2; 8 positions agree with TRBD2. CDR3 length equals 19 residues. With V trimmed by 1 base and J by 2 bases, 13 bases remained unmatched. Germline CDR1 and CDR2: SGDLS and YYNGEE. CDR3 DNA: TGTGCCAGCAGCGTATCGGGTAGCGGGGCCTATATAAACACCGGGGAGCTGTTTTTT. Its translation: CASSVSGSGAYINTGELFF.

This chain joins TRBV4-1 and TRBJ2-7; 8 positions agree with TRBD2. J lost 2 bases, V lost 3 bases, and 6 bases had no gene match. Germline V gene data show CDR1 as MGHRA and CDR2 as YSYEKL. There are 15 residues in the CDR3. The CDR3 DNA follows: TGCGCCAGCAGCCACTTAGCGGGGCCAACCTACGAGCAGTACTTC. As protein: CASSHLAGPTYEQYF.

The rearrangement joins TRBV18 to TRBJ2-1; the match to TRBD2 covers 7 bases. Trimming at V came to 2 bases and at J to 8 bases, leaving 9 bases not matched to a gene. The CDR3 spans 15 residues. Germline V gene lookup returns CDR1 KGHSH and CDR2 LQKENI. This chain's CDR3 is CASSPTLGGEDEQFF. CDR3 bases: TGTGCCAGCTCACCAACTTTGGGAGGGGAGGATGAGCAGTTCTTC.

The CDR3 bases are TGTGCCATCAGTGGGGGCTCACAGGTCGCCTCCTACGAGCAGTACTTC. Protein: CAISGGSQVASYEQYF. The chain uses TRBV10-3 and TRBJ2-7, with a possible D match to TRBD1 (5 bases). This CDR3 comprises 16 residues. Germline-derived CDR1 and CDR2 are ENHRY and SYGVKD. The ends were cut back, 4 bases at V and 0 bases at J, with 16 bases in the middle.

The chain carries TRBV4-1 and TRBJ2-5; weak D call: TRBD2 (5 bases). The CDR3 totals 14 residues. V gave up 1 base and J gave up 1 base, with 7 bases separating them. Germline CDR1 and CDR2: MGHRA and YSYEKL. The CDR3 DNA reads as TGCGCCAGCAGCCAAGGAGGGTTCCAAGAGACCCAGTACTTC. It translates to CASSQGGFQETQYF.